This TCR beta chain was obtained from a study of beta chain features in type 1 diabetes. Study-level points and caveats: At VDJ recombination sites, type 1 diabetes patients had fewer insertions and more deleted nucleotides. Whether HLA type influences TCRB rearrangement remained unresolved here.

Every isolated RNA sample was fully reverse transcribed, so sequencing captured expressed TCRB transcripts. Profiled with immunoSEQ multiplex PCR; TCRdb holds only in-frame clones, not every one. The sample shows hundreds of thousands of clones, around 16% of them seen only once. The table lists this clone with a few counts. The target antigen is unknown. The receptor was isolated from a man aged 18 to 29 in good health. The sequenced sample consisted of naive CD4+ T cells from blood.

The CDR3 region has the DNA TGTGCCAGCAGCCGCGCTGGGACAGGGACCAACAATGAGCAGTTCTTC. This codes for CASSRAGTGTNNEQFF. The chain has TRBV7-2 and TRBJ2-1, with 9 positions matching TRBD1. Per germline, CDR1 SGHTA and CDR2 FQGNSA. V lost 5 bases to trimming and J lost 5 bases; unmatched junction nucleotides: 10. The CDR3 extends over 16 amino acids.